This TCR beta chain appears in the sequencing data of a study of beta chain features in type 1 diabetes. The wider study: In all, some 100,000,000 sorted cells from all samples were analyzed. Study-wide points: Type 1 diabetes patients showed a moderate but significant shortening of TCRB CDR3s in all four CD4+ subsets.

Note on this clone: The target antigen is unknown.

Expressed TCRB transcripts were sequenced after all isolated RNA was converted to cDNA. Clones were read by immunoSEQ multiplex PCR, and TCRdb kept only the in-frame ones, dropping some. Seen here are more than 250,000 clones, approximately 24% observed once, and the top ten hold 0.012%. The sequence was collected from a woman aged 25-40 years with type 1 diabetes. The sample comprised naive CD4+ T cells from blood.

The CDR3 DNA sequence: TGCAGTGCTAGGTGGGCAGAGACCCAGTACTTC. It encodes CSARWAETQYF. V is TRBV20-1 and J is TRBJ2-5; D gene ambiguous. Germline V lookup: CDR1 DFQATT, CDR2 SNEGSKA (reference sequence). The CDR3 is 11 amino acids. Trimming took 3 bases from V and 4 from J, leaving 6 bases between them.